This passage covers 3 T cell receptor beta chains from one sample sequenced in a study of PD-L1 blockade in urothelial cancer. As for time point: peripheral blood 6 weeks after treatment start. The method was immunoSEQ multiplex PCR; TCRdb's version includes in-frame clones alone and lacks a portion of them. The sample holds about 23,000 clones, more than 75% seen once. The sample here was PBMCs, taken around atezolizumab (anti-PD-L1) treatment. The source is a woman aged 60 to 75 with urothelial cancer.

The chain joins TRBV2 to TRBJ2-3, with D perhaps TRBD2 (6 bases). Per the germline V gene, CDR1 is SNHLY and CDR2 is FYNNEI. The length of the CDR3 is 14 residues. Deletions cut 1 base from V and 2 bases from J, with 7 bases between. The CDR3 DNA follows: TGTGCCAGCAGTGAAGGGGGGGTCACAGATACGCAGTATTTT. It encodes CASSEGGVTDTQYF.

V gene TRBV4-2 combines with J gene TRBJ1-1, with 10 bases that match TRBD1. Germline-derived CDR1 and CDR2 are LGHNA and YNFKEQ. This CDR3 region has 17 residues. V gave up 4 bases and J gave up 6 bases; unmatched junction bases: 14. The CDR3 nucleotides read TGTGCCAGCAGCCTAAAAACTCTAGGACAGGGGGGCTCTGAAGCTTTCTTT. Translated: CASSLKTLGQGGSEAFF.

This rearrangement joins TRBV7-9 to TRBJ2-3; D is uncertain. V was clipped by 5 bases and J by 0 bases, with 9 bases between them. The CDR3 has 14 amino acids. CDR1 SEHNR and CDR2 FQNEAQ come from the germline V gene (reference sequence). CDR3 DNA sequence: TGTGCCAGCAGCCGCGGCTCTAGCACAGATACGCAGTATTTT. Encoded protein: CASSRGSSTDTQYF.